A single sample gave rise to the 19 T cell receptor beta chains below, sequenced in a study of blood T cell repertoires in COVID-19. Some clones are missing from TCRdb's copy, which holds only in-frame ones; the method was immunoSEQ multiplex PCR. The table records about 110,000 clones, roughly 84% of them present only once. Specimen: peripheral blood. The origin of the receptors is a man aged 35 to 55 with acute or convalescent COVID-19.

V gene TRBV7-9 combines with J gene TRBJ2-3, with TRBD1 matching 10 bases. Germline CDR1 SEHNR, CDR2 FQNEAQ (reference sequence). The ends lost 5 bases at V and 0 bases at J; junction bases unmatched: 5. The CDR3 runs 16 residues. CDR3 loop: CASSMTGGRSTDTQYF. The CDR3 region has the DNA TGTGCCAGCAGCATGACAGGGGGCCGAAGCACAGATACGCAGTATTTT.

The rearrangement uses TRBV9 and TRBJ1-5; D is unresolved. This CDR3 region has 14 residues. From germline, CDR1 is SGDLS and CDR2 YYNGEE. V was shortened by 3 bases and J by 9 bases, with 16 bases between the two germline ends. CDR3 residues: CASSGTAPGSPQHF. The CDR3 DNA follows: TGTGCCAGCAGCGGCACAGCCCCAGGTTCGCCCCAGCATTTT.

This clone was found many times. This chain joins TRBV6-6 and TRBJ1-2, with TRBD1 matching 9 bases. With V trimmed by 0 bases and J by 7 bases, 6 bases remained unmatched. The CDR3 totals 15 residues. The germline gives CDR1 MNHNY, CDR2 SVGAGI (reference sequence). For the CDR3, the DNA is TGTGCCAGCAGTTACTCTTCGGGACAGGGCAGTGGCTACACCTTC. It specifies CASSYSSGQGSGYTF.

The rearrangement links TRBV2 to TRBJ1-5, with 9 bases matching TRBD1. V gave up 7 bases and J gave up 7 bases; unmatched junction bases: 8. Germline CDR1 is SNHLY and CDR2 is FYNNEI. The CDR3 length is 14 residues. As DNA, the CDR3 is TGTGCCAGCACTACCGGGACAGGGACACAGCCCCAGCATTTT. Translation gives CASTTGTGTQPQHF.

Here the CDR3 DNA reads TGTGCCAGCAGTTACCTGACAGGGGAGGCAGATACGCAGTATTTT. This gives the protein CASSYLTGEADTQYF. The chain couples TRBV28 to TRBJ2-3, with 8 bases lining up with TRBD1. Trimming removed 4 bases from V and 4 bases from J; junction bases left unmatched: 7. From germline, CDR1 is MDHEN and CDR2 SYDVKM. The CDR3 is made up of 15 amino acids.

This clone has only a few counts. This chain joins TRBV6-5 and TRBJ1-4; TRBD1 aligns across 7 bases. The ends lost 10 bases at V and 4 bases at J; junction bases unmatched: 9. This CDR3 is 14 amino acids long. From germline, CDR1 is MNHEY and CDR2 SVGAGI. Here the CDR3 reads CATGPGQHNEKLFF. Written as DNA, the CDR3 is TGTGCCACCGGGCCGGGACAGCATAATGAAAAACTGTTTTTT.

The J gene is TRBJ1-6, the V gene TRBV4-2; 7 nucleotides align to TRBD1. The germline CDR1 and CDR2 sequences are LGHNA and YNFKEQ. After removal of 4 bases from V and 3 bases from J, the junction contained 6 bases not matched to a gene. This CDR3 region has 16 residues. CDR3 nucleotides: TGTGCCAGCAGCCCGAAACGGGACAGCTATAATTCACCCCTCCACTTT. Encoded protein: CASSPKRDSYNSPLHF.

V usage is TRBV7-2 and J usage is TRBJ1-1; TRBD1 agrees at 7 bases. The CDR3 length is 12 residues. Trimming cost V 3 bases and J 10 bases; bases outside gene matches: 5. Per the germline V gene, CDR1 is SGHTA and CDR2 is FQGNSA. The CDR3 loop is CASSFTGVGAFF. CDR3 in DNA: TGTGCCAGCAGCTTTACAGGGGTCGGAGCTTTCTTT.

The genes are TRBV3-1 (or the pseudogene TRBV3-2) and TRBJ1-4; weak D call: TRBD1 (6 bases). Germline CDR1 is LGHDT and CDR2 is YNNKEL (reference sequence). V was shortened by 2 bases and J by 4 bases, with 11 bases between the two germline ends. The CDR3 has 15 residues. The CDR3 DNA reads as TGTGCCAGCAGCCAACGGACAGACTATAATGAAAAACTGTTTTTT. Protein sequence: CASSQRTDYNEKLFF.

This clone was seen only a few times. The CDR3 is CASSSTGVSLGNEQFF. For the CDR3, the DNA is TGTGCCAGCAGCTCTACAGGGGTTTCGCTAGGCAATGAGCAGTTCTTC. This sequence joins TRBV6-2 or TRBV6-3 and TRBJ2-1; 7 nucleotides match TRBD1. Germline V gene sequence: CDR1 MNHEY, CDR2 SVGEGT. The J segment lost 6 bases and the V segment lost 6 bases, leaving 14 bases of the junction unmatched. This CDR3 is 16 amino acids long.

The chain is built from TRBV6-7 and TRBJ2-3, with 10 bases matching TRBD2. TRBV6-7 is labeled an ORF, and its function is uncertain. This CDR3 has 17 amino acids. With V trimmed by 6 bases and J by 0 bases, 9 bases remained unmatched. The CDR3 region has the DNA TGTGCCAGCAGGACGATTCCACTAGCGGGGAGCACAGATACGCAGTATTTT. This sequence encodes CASRTIPLAGSTDTQYF.

The V gene is TRBV6-5, the J gene TRBJ1-2, with 7 bases fitting TRBD1. With V trimmed by 8 bases and J by 3 bases, 9 bases remained unmatched. The germline gives CDR1 MNHEY, CDR2 SVGAGI. CDR3 length: 14 amino acids. The CDR3 nucleotides read TGTGCCAGCTGCCGCGGAGGGGGCGACTATGGCTACACCTTC. Translating it yields CASCRGGGDYGYTF.

The rearrangement joins TRBV19 to TRBJ2-3, with 9 bases identical to TRBD1. Germline V gives CDR1 LNHDA, CDR2 SQIVND (reference sequence). CDR3 length: 15 residues. The junction had 10 bases not matched to a gene; V was cut back by 8 bases and J by 4 bases. DNA for the CDR3: TGTGCCAGTTGGAACCGGACAGGGGAGGCAGATACGCAGTATTTT. This gives the protein CASWNRTGEADTQYF.

As DNA, the CDR3 is TGTGCCACCAGTGATTCCCTGGACACCGGGCCTTTCTTT. Its protein product is CATSDSLDTGPFF. The V gene is TRBV24-1, the J gene TRBJ1-1; possibly TRBD1 for D (5 bases). The V gene lost 2 bases and the J gene lost 12 bases, with 15 bases spanning the gap. The CDR3 is 13 amino acids. Germline values: CDR1 KGHDR, CDR2 SFDVKD.

This clone was recorded a few times. The chain recombines TRBV13 with TRBJ1-6; 8 bases map to TRBD1. Germline V lookup: CDR1 PRHDT, CDR2 FYEKMQ (reference sequence). The CDR3 is 16 residues long. The V segment lost 6 bases and the J segment 5 bases; nucleotides outside the gene matches: 9. As DNA, the CDR3 is TGTGCCAGCAGACGAACAGGGGGGGAGAATAATTCACCCCTCCACTTT. Encoded protein: CASRRTGGENNSPLHF.

The chain uses TRBV27 and TRBJ2-7; tentatively, D is TRBD1 (6 bases). Trimming pared 4 bases from V and 5 bases from J, leaving 15 bases between. Per the germline V gene, CDR1 is MNHEY and CDR2 is SMNVEV (reference sequence). This CDR3 comprises 14 residues. CDR3 region: CASSSINRADEQYF. CDR3 bases: TGTGCCAGCAGTTCGATCAACAGGGCCGACGAGCAGTACTTC.

This chain connects TRBV7-9 to TRBJ1-1; D not certain. Trimming took 1 base from V and 4 from J, leaving 7 bases between them. The CDR3 spans 13 residues. Germline V gene data show CDR1 as SEHNR and CDR2 as FQNEAQ (reference sequence). In DNA, the CDR3 is TGTGCCAGCAGCTTAGACCGGGGCACTGAAGCTTTCTTT. Translated: CASSLDRGTEAFF.

The count of this clone is one. CDR3 coding DNA: TGTGCCAGCAGCTTAAGTGGGACTAGCGGTCACAATGAGCAGTTCTTC. This encodes CASSLSGTSGHNEQFF. This rearrangement joins TRBV7-9 to TRBJ2-1, with 11 bases that match TRBD2. Germline assignment: CDR1 SEHNR and CDR2 FQNEAQ (reference sequence). CDR3 length: 16 amino acids. The ends lost 2 bases at V and 5 bases at J; junction bases unmatched: 5.

V and J are TRBV27 and TRBJ1-1; weak D call: TRBD1 (5 bases). The CDR3 is 14 amino acids. V dropped 5 bases and J dropped 1 base, with 11 bases sitting between them. The germline CDR1 and CDR2 sequences are MNHEY and SMNVEV (reference sequence). This CDR3 reads CASSPDTGNTEAFF. CDR3 sequence (DNA): TGTGCCAGCAGTCCGGACACTGGGAACACTGAAGCTTTCTTT.